This T cell receptor (beta chain) was documented in a study of cytotoxic CD8 clonotypes in ibrutinib-treated CLL (dated by TCRdb to 2020 to 2022). Regarding the research as a whole: In this cohort, some 16 patients were treatment-naive and roughly ten were relapsed/refractory, while around 18 had unmutated IGHV. Responses were partial in about 25 patients and complete in 2; after median around 72 months follow-up, some 15 stayed in remission and 12 progressed. Response samples were taken after a median of approximately 12 months on treatment, ranging from 6 to 36 months. Samples averaged roughly 260,000 productive templates and tens of thousands of productive rearrangements. Longitudinal samples were available for about 30% of the 86 trial participants. Cryopreserved peripheral blood mononuclear cells were obtained prior to treatment, at the time of response, and at either disease progression or sustained remission. Every remission and progressive disease sample was obtained while ibrutinib was still being received by the patients.

The investigation overall reported the following: Sampling times were not matched between sustained-remission and progressing patients, and lymph node repertoires were not studied. Public clonotypes were rare and either shrank or stayed stable during treatment, and the rise in clonality at ibrutinib response reflected expansion of private clonotypes. An increase in clonality was observed at ibrutinib response, with clonality remaining stable during sustained remission and falling back toward baseline at progression. Baseline clonality was found to be higher than that of age-matched healthy donors and was strongly correlated with circulating CD8+ T-cell counts.

This clone was seen at least ten times. What antigen it recognizes has not been identified. No much larger clone is present one base from it, and per-base qualities are unavailable. A MiSeq instrument was used for deep resolution sequencing, which targeted depths ranging from 1 in 1 million up to 1 in 200,000 T cells, with coverage averaging 10x for each clonotype. The immunoSEQ hsTCRB Kit was used to generate TCR beta libraries. Regarding the original processing steps: The data were analyzed with ImmunoSEQ Analyzer and ImmunoSEQ Data Assistant, and V, D and J gene assignments followed IMGT definitions. Clonality was computed as one minus normalized Shannon entropy of productive rearrangement frequencies, ranging from 0 to 1. Public clonotype analysis was restricted to overrepresented clonotypes comprising at least 0.05% of each patient's repertoire. Repertoires from 10 to 15 age-matched healthy donors in immuneACCESS were used as clonality controls. The source is immuneACCESS, and TCRdb retained only in-frame sequences with V and J called. Part of the clones is not carried over; for the studies checked, unresolved V genes explain less than half of this, and the remainder is unexplained. V, J and clone size were drawn from that table, and D and trimming were deduced from the DNA. This sample lists some 140,000 clones; under 95% were detected once. The biggest ten clones account for 9.5% to 14% of the sample.

V is reduced by 3 bases and J by 3 bases, leaving a spacing of 12 bases between them. As encoded in the germline V gene, CDR1 is LGHNA while CDR2 is YSLEER. The CDR3 has 14 amino acids, counting the end cysteine and phenylalanine. Of all the DNA, just the CDR3 is kept, 42 bases in frame from base 1. The label giving this sample's time point can be read as: about 11 months on ibrutinib. For TCR beta library preparation, 2 to 2.5 micrograms of genomic DNA were isolated from cryopreserved PBMCs. High-throughput TCR beta sequencing was performed on longitudinal blood samples from CLL patients receiving ibrutinib monotherapy. Patients were enrolled in a phase 2 open-label single-center ibrutinib monotherapy trial.

The TCR originated in a human donor with chronic lymphocytic leukemia. Recombination joined TRBV4-3 with TRBJ2-7; D gene: possibly TRBD2, on 5 matching bases. The source was PBMCs, collected after 12 months of ibrutinib treatment. CDR3 region: CASSHSLGSYEQYF. The nucleotides are TGCGCCAGCAGCCATTCGCTAGGGAGCTACGAGCAGTACTTC.